This is a list of T cell receptor beta chains from one sample in a study of shared clonotypes between healthy human individuals. TCRdb keeps only in-frame clones here, not all; method: immunoSEQ multiplex PCR. The table records about 2 million clones, about 94% of them present only once. The specimen sequenced was naive CD8+ T cells sorted from blood. These receptors came from a man aged 18 to 29 in good health. Each CDR3 is given without its conserved first and last residue.

V gene | CDR3 protein
TRBV10-2 | ASSTEQWDLGETQY
TRBV13 | ASSLEVMNTEAF
TRBV6-5 | ASSYNENLEETQY
TRBV4-1 | ASSQKDRGDVQETQY
TRBV27 | ASSFTGANQPQH
TRBV2 | ASGWAGDYNTGELF
TRBV7-9 | ASSLGVSGVSVMLYEQY
TRBV7-9 | ASSLSGGIRDEQY
TRBV2 | ASSGDVDRGTTYEQY
TRBV9 | ASSAYDTDTQY
TRBV27 | ASNVYPDGYEQY
TRBV19 | ASKGANTDTQY
TRBV7-9 | ASSLKDAGPYEQY
TRBV15 | ATSRARTGITEAF
TRBV7-6 | ASSVGVRGNTEAF
TRBV11-2 | ASSWDTPYEQY
TRBV5-8 | ASSLKGPNSPLH
TRBV7-9 | ASSLGGLYGYT
TRBV7-9 | ASSLRRQGTLNTEAF
TRBV27 | ASSLYSQNPIYEQY
TRBV4-3 | ASSHVDSNTEAF
TRBV30 | AWSEQGDTEAF